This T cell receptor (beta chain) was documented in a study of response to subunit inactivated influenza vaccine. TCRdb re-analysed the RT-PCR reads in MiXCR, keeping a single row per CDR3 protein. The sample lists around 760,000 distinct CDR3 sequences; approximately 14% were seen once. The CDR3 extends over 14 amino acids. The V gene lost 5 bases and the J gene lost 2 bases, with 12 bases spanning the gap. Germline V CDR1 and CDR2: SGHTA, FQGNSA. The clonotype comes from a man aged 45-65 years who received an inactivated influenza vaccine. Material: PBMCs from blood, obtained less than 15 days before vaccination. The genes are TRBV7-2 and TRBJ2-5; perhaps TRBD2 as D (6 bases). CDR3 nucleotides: TGTGCCAGCAGCAGATGGGCGGGACAAGAGACCCAGTACTTC. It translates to CASSRWAGQETQYF.